One sample yielded the 32 T cell receptor beta chains listed below, sequenced in a study of blood T cell repertoires in COVID-19. Measured with immunoSEQ multiplex PCR; TCRdb has only the in-frame clones, and not every one. The sample has about 59,000 clones; 65% to 90% are singletons. Sequenced material: peripheral blood. These receptor sequences come from a woman of 80 years or more with active or convalescent COVID-19.

The chain joins TRBV19 to TRBJ2-4, with D possibly matching TRBD2 (7 bases). CDR3 length equals 16 residues. Deletions cut 3 bases from V and 0 bases from J, with 12 bases between. The germline V gene has CDR1 LNHDA and CDR2 SQIVND (reference sequence). Here the CDR3 reads CASSMGGGLAKNIQYF. In DNA, the CDR3 is TGTGCCAGTAGTATGGGCGGGGGCTTAGCCAAAAACATTCAGTACTTC.

The chain employs TRBV7-3 and TRBJ2-3; D might be TRBD1 (6 bases). The CDR3 is made up of 14 amino acids. V was trimmed by 2 bases and J by 4 bases, leaving 10 bases between them. Germline V gene data show CDR1 as SGHTA and CDR2 as FQGTGA. In DNA form, the CDR3 reads TGTGCCAGCAGCTTATATGCAGGGGCAGATACGCAGTATTTT. Translating gives CASSLYAGADTQYF.

This rearrangement joins TRBV12-2 to TRBJ2-7; the table's D call, TRBD2, was not checked against the DNA. TRBV12-2 is listed as a pseudogene. The CDR3 consists of 15 residues. CDR3 in amino acids: CASRLKASGIYEQYF. In DNA, the CDR3 is TGTGCAAGTCGCTTAAAGGCTAGCGGGATCTACGAGCAGTACTTC.

J is TRBJ2-2 and V is TRBV5-6; TRBD1 agrees at 9 bases. Germline CDR1 SGHDT, CDR2 YYEEEE. The CDR3 sequence is 16 residues long. The trim removed 0 bases at V and 5 bases at J, leaving 5 bases unmatched. DNA for the CDR3: TGTGCCAGCAGCTTGGCCTTCGGACAGGGGACCGGGGAGCTGTTTTTT. Translated: CASSLAFGQGTGELFF. Full variable domain (outside the CDR3, taken from reference TRBV5-6 and TRBJ2-2): DAGVTQSPTHLIKTRGQQVTLRCSPKSGHDTVSWYQQALGQGPQFIFQYYEEEERQRGNFPDRFSGHQFPNYSSELNVNALLLGDSALYLCASSLAFGQGTGELFFGEGSRLTVL.

The chain carries TRBV6-5 and TRBJ2-7; D unclear. This CDR3 comprises 11 residues. Trimming took 9 bases from V and 3 from J, leaving 9 bases between them. Germline V lookup: CDR1 MNHEY, CDR2 SVGAGI. Written as DNA, the CDR3 is TGTGCCAGTTACGGCGGCTACGAGCAGTACTTC. Encoded protein: CASYGGYEQYF.

The V gene is TRBV27, the J gene TRBJ1-1; D gene unclear. There are 13 residues in the CDR3. Germline lookup yields CDR1 MNHEY and CDR2 SMNVEV (reference sequence). The V end was cut by 6 bases, the J end by 0 bases, with 8 bases between. The CDR3 bases are TGTGCCAGCAGCCACACAATGAACACTGAAGCTTTCTTT. As protein: CASSHTMNTEAFF.

This clone was seen a few times. The rearrangement links TRBV7-2 to TRBJ2-1; TRBD1 is a possible D gene (6 bases). V lost 1 base and J lost 4, with 17 bases in between. Per the germline V gene, CDR1 is SGHTA and CDR2 is FQGNSA. The CDR3 has 17 amino acids. CDR3 nucleotide sequence: TGTGCCAGCAGCTTAGAAGGATGGGGGCGCGGGTACAATGAGCAGTTCTTC. Amino acid sequence: CASSLEGWGRGYNEQFF.

J is TRBJ2-3 and V is TRBV10-2, with 10 bases matching TRBD1. Unmatched junction bases numbered 1, after V lost 8 bases and J lost 5 bases. CDR3 length: 12 amino acids. Germline V gene data show CDR1 as WSHSY and CDR2 as SAAADI. In nucleotides, the CDR3 is TGCGCCAGCCGGACAGGGGGAGATACGCAGTATTTT. Its protein is CASRTGGDTQYF.

The chain recombines TRBV27 with TRBJ1-6; maybe TRBD1 (5 bases). Germline V gene lookup returns CDR1 MNHEY and CDR2 SMNVEV (reference sequence). The CDR3 runs 18 residues. The germline V and J ends were trimmed by 2 bases and 2 bases, with 16 bases remaining between them. The CDR3 DNA follows: TGTGCCAGCAGTTTACGGGGGAGGGGTCAGGCCTATAATTCACCCCTCCACTTT. Its translation: CASSLRGRGQAYNSPLHF.

The gene calls are TRBV18 and TRBJ1-1; TRBD1 agrees at 7 bases. V lost 1 base and J lost 3; bases outside the gene matches: 5. There are 15 residues in the CDR3. CDR1 and CDR2 (germline): KGHSH, LQKENI. In nucleotides, the CDR3 is TGTGCCAGCTCACCACAGGGGGCTGGGGACACTGAAGCTTTCTTT. Residues: CASSPQGAGDTEAFF.

The V call is TRBV5-1, the J call TRBJ2-7; 8 bases fit TRBD1. Germline trimming cut 0 bases from V and 3 bases from J; bases unmatched to any gene: 2. The germline CDR1 and CDR2 sequences are SGHRS and YFSETQ. The CDR3 extends over 14 amino acids. The CDR3 sequence is CASSLGTGFYEQYF. The DNA of the CDR3 is TGCGCCAGCAGCTTGGGGACAGGGTTCTACGAGCAGTACTTC.

This clone has just a few counts. The rearrangement joins TRBV4-2 to TRBJ1-1; tentative D call: TRBD1 (6 bases). V was pared by 0 bases and J by 6 bases, with 11 bases between. CDR3 length: 14 amino acids. Germline CDR1 is LGHNA and CDR2 is YNFKEQ. In DNA, the CDR3 is TGTGCCAGCAGCCAAGATGTGGCAGGGGCTGAAGCTTTCTTT. As protein: CASSQDVAGAEAFF.

The chain has TRBV4-3 and TRBJ2-7; 8 nucleotides agree with TRBD2. J was trimmed by 3 bases and V by 1 base; bases with no gene match: 2. Looked up from germline, CDR1 is LGHNA and CDR2 is YSLEER. This CDR3 has 14 amino acids. In DNA form, the CDR3 reads TGCGCCAGCAGCCAAGTAGCGGGGAGCTACGAGCAGTACTTC. The encoded protein is CASSQVAGSYEQYF.

The CDR3 loop is CASSSYGTGQYF. CDR3 coding DNA: TGTGCCAGTAGTAGCTACGGGACAGGGCAGTATTTT. The genes are TRBV19 and TRBJ2-3; 8 nucleotides agree with TRBD1. CDR1 is LNHDA, CDR2 SQIVND, per germline (reference sequence). The CDR3 is 12 residues long. The J segment lost 11 bases and the V segment lost 4 bases, leaving 5 bases of the junction unmatched. The full variable domain, its missing parts supplied by reference TRBV19 and TRBJ2-3, is DGGITQSPKYLFRKEGQNVTLSCEQNLNHDAMYWYRQDPGQGLRLIYYSQIVNDFQKGDIAEGYSVSREKKESFPLTVTSAQKNPTAFYLCASSSYGTGQYFGPGTRLTVL.

The rearrangement links TRBV6-4 to TRBJ2-6; no reliable D call. Trimming stripped 0 bases from V and 0 bases from J, with 6 bases between. This CDR3 comprises 16 residues. The germline gives CDR1 MRHNA, CDR2 SNTAGT. CDR3 coding DNA: TGTGCCAGCAGTGACTCGAGGTCCTCTGGGGCCAACGTCCTGACTTTC. It encodes CASSDSRSSGANVLTF.

This sequence joins TRBV4-3 and TRBJ2-3, with 8 positions matching TRBD2. Losses at the gene ends were 4 bases for V and 5 bases for J; bases not matched to a gene: 11. The length of the CDR3 is 16 residues. Per germline, CDR1 LGHNA and CDR2 YSLEER. CDR3 DNA sequence: TGCGCCAGCAGCCTTCGAGGTCCGGGGGGGGAAGATACGCAGTATTTT. Amino acids: CASSLRGPGGEDTQYF.

The J gene is TRBJ2-7, the V gene TRBV25-1; no clear D. Trimming left V 2 bases short and J 2 bases short, with 7 bases between. Germline V gene sequence: CDR1 MGHDK, CDR2 SYGVNS. The length of the CDR3 is 13 residues. For the CDR3, the DNA is TGTGCCAGCAGTGAAGCGGCAGCCTACGAGCAGTACTTC. It yields the protein CASSEAAAYEQYF.

The chain couples TRBV19 to TRBJ1-2; no clear D. The CDR3 loop spans 14 amino acids. Trimming cost V 6 bases and J 4 bases, with 15 bases left between them. The germline CDR1 and CDR2 sequences are LNHDA and SQIVND (reference sequence). CDR3 sequence reads: CASSTTMGSYGYTF. CDR3 coding DNA: TGTGCCAGTAGCACAACTATGGGTTCCTATGGCTACACCTTC.

The rearrangement links TRBV24-1 to TRBJ2-3; 7 bases agree with TRBD1. The CDR3 totals 15 residues. V lost 5 bases and J lost 2; bases outside the gene matches: 6. In germline, CDR1 is KGHDR, CDR2 SFDVKD. The DNA for the CDR3 is TGTGCCACCAGTGCCCGAGGACAGGTCACAGATACGCAGTATTTT. Encoded protein: CATSARGQVTDTQYF.

This rearrangement joins TRBV5-1 to TRBJ1-2; perhaps TRBD1 as D (6 bases). The V end was cut by 4 bases, the J end by 6 bases, with 19 bases between. Germline V gene data show CDR1 as SGHRS and CDR2 as YFSETQ. The CDR3 length is 15 residues. CDR3 loop: CASSPTTGIGDGYTF. DNA for the CDR3: TGCGCCAGCAGCCCTACCACAGGGATTGGGGATGGCTACACCTTC.

A few counts support this clone. The CDR3 here is CASSSGVGSSTTEAFF. The DNA for the CDR3 is TGTGCCAGCAGCTCGGGTGTCGGCTCATCTACGACTGAAGCTTTCTTT. V and J are TRBV11-3 and TRBJ1-1; no definite D call. V lost 4 bases and J lost 5, with 20 bases in between. The germline gives CDR1 SGHNT, CDR2 YENEEA. The CDR3 has 16 amino acids.

A single count supports this clone. J is TRBJ2-7 and V is TRBV19; 10 bases fit TRBD1. V shed 2 bases, J shed 4 bases, and the junction held 5 bases outside the gene matches. The length of the CDR3 is 15 residues. The germline V gene encodes CDR1 LNHDA and CDR2 SQIVND (reference sequence). The CDR3 reads CASSIKWGQGYEQYF. The CDR3 DNA reads TGTGCCAGTAGTATAAAGTGGGGACAGGGGTACGAGCAGTACTTC.

This clone is medium-sized. V gene TRBV15 combines with J gene TRBJ2-1; no clear D. The CDR3 loop spans 13 amino acids. Germline V gives CDR1 LNHNV, CDR2 YYDKDF (reference sequence). With 0 bases removed from V and 8 bases from J, the gap between germline ends came to 8 bases. DNA for the CDR3: TGTGCCACCAGCAGAGAGCGCACCCATGAGCAGTTCTTC. Its protein is CATSRERTHEQFF.

This clone was detected a few times. V gene TRBV4-3 combines with J gene TRBJ2-4; weak D call: TRBD1 (5 bases). The CDR3 has 15 amino acids. Germline V gene lookup returns CDR1 LGHNA and CDR2 YSLEER. V lost 0 bases and J lost 6, with 12 bases in between. The CDR3 protein is CASSQDTGWGNIQYF. The DNA for the CDR3 is TGCGCCAGCAGCCAAGATACAGGTTGGGGAAACATTCAGTACTTC.

The chain couples TRBV6-5 to TRBJ1-4, with unresolved D. Germline CDR1 MNHEY, CDR2 SVGAGI. Trimming cost V 2 bases and J 8 bases, with 12 bases left between them. This CDR3 is 14 amino acids long. CDR3 in amino acids: CASSYPPGEEKLFF. For the CDR3, the DNA is TGTGCCAGCAGTTACCCCCCCGGGGAGGAAAAACTGTTTTTT.

This chain uses TRBV6-6 with TRBJ1-2; weak D call: TRBD1 (6 bases). The CDR3 is 13 amino acids. CDR1 MNHNY and CDR2 SVGAGI come from the germline V gene (reference sequence). Between the trimmed V and J ends, which lost 1 base and 6 bases, there was a span of 9 bases. The CDR3 spells CASSYLGGDGYTF. The CDR3 bases are TGTGCCAGCAGTTACTTAGGGGGGGATGGCTACACCTTC.

The rearrangement links TRBV4-1 to TRBJ2-7, with D maybe TRBD2 (5 bases). The V and J ends lost 0 bases and 3 bases respectively, with 15 bases between them. Germline V gene data show CDR1 as MGHRA and CDR2 as YSYEKL. This CDR3 has 16 amino acids. The CDR3 region is CASSQEVGGRYYEQYF. CDR3 bases: TGCGCCAGCAGCCAAGAAGTTGGAGGCCGCTACTACGAGCAGTACTTC.

This chain links TRBV6-5 with TRBJ2-3; TRBD2 matches at 11 bases. Germline lookup yields CDR1 MNHEY and CDR2 SVGAGI. After removal of 5 bases from V and 0 bases from J, the junction contained 1 base not matched to a gene. This CDR3 region has 15 residues. CDR3 loop: CASSPSGGSTDTQYF. In DNA form, the CDR3 reads TGTGCCAGCAGTCCTAGCGGGGGGAGCACAGATACGCAGTATTTT.

CDR3 protein: CASSLAIGGAVDTQYF. DNA for the CDR3: TGTGCCAGCAGCTTAGCGATCGGGGGGGCCGTCGATACGCAGTATTTT. This chain joins TRBV7-2 and TRBJ2-3; 8 nucleotides agree with TRBD2. Trimming took 0 bases from V and 6 from J; bases not matched to a gene: 8. Per germline, CDR1 SGHTA and CDR2 FQGNSA. This CDR3 spans 16 amino acids.

A remark on this clone: The junction shows a germline mismatch at one end, possibly a read error. The CDR3: CASSLAARTNTGELFF. CDR3 sequence (DNA): TGTGCCAGCAGTTTAGCAGCGCGGACGAACACCGGGGAGCTGTTTTTT. V usage is TRBV7-8 and J usage is TRBJ2-2; D call uncertain. The CDR3 is made up of 16 amino acids. The germline V gene has CDR1 SGHVS and CDR2 FQNEAQ. The variable domain in full, completed from reference TRBV7-8 and TRBJ2-2, reads GAGVSQSPRYKVAKRGQDVALRCDPISGHVSLFWYQQALGQGPEFLTYFQNEAQLDKSGLPSDRFFAERPEGSVSTLKIQRTQQEDSAVYLCASSLAARTNTGELFFGEGSRLTVL.

This clone was observed many times. The rearrangement joins TRBV6-5 to TRBJ2-7; TRBD1 agrees at 8 bases. The CDR3 extends over 12 amino acids. CDR1 and CDR2 (germline): MNHEY, SVGAGI. The trim removed 5 bases at V and 6 bases at J, leaving 3 bases unmatched. This chain's CDR3 is CASSITGGEQYF. DNA for the CDR3: TGTGCCAGCAGTATAACAGGGGGCGAGCAGTACTTC.

The chain couples TRBV28 to TRBJ1-1, with D hard to call. V shed 6 bases and J shed 1 base, with 9 bases lying between them. The CDR3 length is 13 residues. Germline V gives CDR1 MDHEN, CDR2 SYDVKM. The DNA for the CDR3 is TGTGCCAGCAGCCTGCCAGGGAACACTGAAGCTTTCTTT. As protein: CASSLPGNTEAFF.